This TCR beta chain was profiled in a study of siplizumab effects on memory and regulatory T cells. Study-wide results and limits: Unstimulated subsets accounted for the mapping of only a minor share of the clones that were alloreactive. Naive T cells looked more diverse than memory cells, and they looked like major contributors to the alloresponse.

This CDR3 region has 15 residues. Trimming pared 3 bases from V and 0 bases from J, leaving 9 bases between. The germline V gene encodes CDR1 MNHNS and CDR2 SASEGT. Produced via immunoSEQ multiplex PCR; TCRdb's table is partial and in-frame only. Found here are about 110,000 clones, 85% to 95% of them singletons; the top ten hold 0.32%. This clone was recorded only once. Antigen specificity is unknown. The V gene is TRBV6-1, the J gene TRBJ2-1, with D tentatively TRBD1 (6 bases). This clonotype originated in a human donor in good health. Sequenced material: CD4+ T cells sorted from blood. This CDR3 reads CASSDRGSSYNEQFF. Here the CDR3 DNA reads TGTGCCAGCAGTGACAGGGGAAGCTCCTACAATGAGCAGTTCTTC.